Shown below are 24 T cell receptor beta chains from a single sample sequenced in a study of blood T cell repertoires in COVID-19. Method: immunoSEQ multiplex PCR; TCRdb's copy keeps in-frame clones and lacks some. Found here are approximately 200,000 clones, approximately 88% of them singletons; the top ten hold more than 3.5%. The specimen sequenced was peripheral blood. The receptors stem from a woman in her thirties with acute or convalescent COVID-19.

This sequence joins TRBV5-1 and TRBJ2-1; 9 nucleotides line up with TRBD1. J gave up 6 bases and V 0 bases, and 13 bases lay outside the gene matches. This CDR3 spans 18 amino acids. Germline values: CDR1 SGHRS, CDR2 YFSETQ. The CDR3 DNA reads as TGCGCCAGCAGCTTGGTTGGATTGCGGACAGGGGCGATCAATGAGCAGTTCTTC. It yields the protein CASSLVGLRTGAINEQFF.

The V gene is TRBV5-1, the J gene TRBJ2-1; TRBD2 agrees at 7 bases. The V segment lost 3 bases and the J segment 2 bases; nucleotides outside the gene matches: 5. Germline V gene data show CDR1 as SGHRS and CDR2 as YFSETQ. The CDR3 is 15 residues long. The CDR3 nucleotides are TGCGCCAGCAGCTGGGGAAGCGGGACCTACAATGAGCAGTTCTTC. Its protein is CASSWGSGTYNEQFF.

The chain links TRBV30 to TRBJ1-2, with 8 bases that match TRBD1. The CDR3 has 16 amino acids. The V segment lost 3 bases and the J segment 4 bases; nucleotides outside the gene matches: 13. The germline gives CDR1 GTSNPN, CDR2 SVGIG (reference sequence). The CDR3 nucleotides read TGTGCCTGGAGAATCCCCAGAAGACAGGGGAGCTATGGCTACACCTTC. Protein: CAWRIPRRQGSYGYTF.

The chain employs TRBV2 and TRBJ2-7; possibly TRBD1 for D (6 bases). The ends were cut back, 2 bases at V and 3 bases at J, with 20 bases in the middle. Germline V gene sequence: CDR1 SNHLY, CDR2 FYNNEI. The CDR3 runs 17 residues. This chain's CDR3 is CASSETKGQPGGYEQYF. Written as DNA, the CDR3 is TGTGCCAGCAGTGAAACTAAGGGACAACCTGGGGGCTACGAGCAGTACTTC. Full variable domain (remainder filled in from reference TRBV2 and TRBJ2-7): EPEVTQTPSHQVTQMGQEVILRCVPISNHLYFYWYRQILGQKVEFLVSFYNNEISEKSEIFDDQFSVERPDGSNFTLKIRSTKLEDSAMYFCASSETKGQPGGYEQYFGPGTRLTVT.

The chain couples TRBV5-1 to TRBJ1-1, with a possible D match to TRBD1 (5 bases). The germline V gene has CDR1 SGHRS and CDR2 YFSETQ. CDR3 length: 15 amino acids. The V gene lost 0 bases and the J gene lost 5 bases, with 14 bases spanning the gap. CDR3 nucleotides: TGCGCCAGCAGCTTGGGGGTGGGGCTGGGAACTGAAGCTTTCTTT. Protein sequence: CASSLGVGLGTEAFF.

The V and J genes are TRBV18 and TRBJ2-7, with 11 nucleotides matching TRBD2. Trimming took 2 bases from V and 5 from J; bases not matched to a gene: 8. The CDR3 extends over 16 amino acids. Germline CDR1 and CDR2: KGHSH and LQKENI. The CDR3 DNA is TGTGCCAGCTCACCAGTAGAACTAGCGGGAGAGAACGAGCAGTACTTC. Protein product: CASSPVELAGENEQYF.

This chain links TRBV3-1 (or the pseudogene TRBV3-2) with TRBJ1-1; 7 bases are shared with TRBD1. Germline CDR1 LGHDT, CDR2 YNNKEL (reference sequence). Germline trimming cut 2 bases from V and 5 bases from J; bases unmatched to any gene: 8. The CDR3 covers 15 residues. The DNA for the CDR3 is TGTGCCAGCAGCCAACCCCACAGGGGTAGGACTGAAGCTTTCTTT. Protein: CASSQPHRGRTEAFF.

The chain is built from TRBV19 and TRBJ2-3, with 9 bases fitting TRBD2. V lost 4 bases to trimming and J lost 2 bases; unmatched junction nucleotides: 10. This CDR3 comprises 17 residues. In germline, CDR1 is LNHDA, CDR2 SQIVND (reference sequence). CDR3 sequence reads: CASSTSGRPLDTDTQYF. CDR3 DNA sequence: TGTGCCAGTAGTACCAGCGGGAGGCCCCTCGACACAGATACGCAGTATTTT.

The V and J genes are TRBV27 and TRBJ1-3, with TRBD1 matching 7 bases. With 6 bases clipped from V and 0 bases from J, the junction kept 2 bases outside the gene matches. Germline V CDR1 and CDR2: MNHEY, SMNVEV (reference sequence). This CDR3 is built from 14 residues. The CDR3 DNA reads TGTGCCAGCAGAGGGGGCGTCTCTGGAAACACCATATATTTT. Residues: CASRGGVSGNTIYF.

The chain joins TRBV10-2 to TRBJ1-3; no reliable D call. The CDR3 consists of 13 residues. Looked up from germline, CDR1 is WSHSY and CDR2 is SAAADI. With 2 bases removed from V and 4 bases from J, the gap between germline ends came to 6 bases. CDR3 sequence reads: CASSEGRGNTIYF. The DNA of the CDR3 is TGCGCCAGCAGTGAGGGGAGGGGAAACACCATATATTTT.

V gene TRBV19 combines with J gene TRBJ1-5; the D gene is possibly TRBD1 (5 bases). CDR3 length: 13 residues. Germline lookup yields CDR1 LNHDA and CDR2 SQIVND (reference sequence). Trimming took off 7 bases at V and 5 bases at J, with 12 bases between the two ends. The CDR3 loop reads CASKRDRDQPQHF. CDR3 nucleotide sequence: TGTGCCAGTAAGCGGGACCGAGATCAGCCCCAGCATTTT. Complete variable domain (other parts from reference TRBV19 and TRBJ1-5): DGGITQSPKYLFRKEGQNVTLSCEQNLNHDAMYWYRQDPGQGLRLIYYSQIVNDFQKGDIAEGYSVSREKKESFPLTVTSAQKNPTAFYLCASKRDRDQPQHFGDGTRLSIL.

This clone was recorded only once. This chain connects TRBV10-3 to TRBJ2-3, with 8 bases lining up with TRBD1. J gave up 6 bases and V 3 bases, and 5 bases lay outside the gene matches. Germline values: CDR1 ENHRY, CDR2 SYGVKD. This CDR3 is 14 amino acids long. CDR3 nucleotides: TGTGCCATCAGTGACAGGGGGCAAGGGGATACGCAGTATTTT. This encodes CAISDRGQGDTQYF.

In nucleotides, the CDR3 is TGCAGTGCTGGCCTATCCTACAATGAGCAGTTCTTC. Translating it yields CSAGLSYNEQFF. V usage is TRBV29-1 and J usage is TRBJ2-1, with D uncertain. The CDR3 is made up of 12 amino acids. CDR1 SQVTM and CDR2 ANQGSEA come from the germline V gene.

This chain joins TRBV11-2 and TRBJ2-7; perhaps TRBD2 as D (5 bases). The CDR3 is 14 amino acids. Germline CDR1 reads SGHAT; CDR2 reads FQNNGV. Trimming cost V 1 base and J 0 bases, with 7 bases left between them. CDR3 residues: CASSLAGNSYEQYF. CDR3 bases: TGTGCCAGCAGCTTAGCGGGGAACTCCTACGAGCAGTACTTC.

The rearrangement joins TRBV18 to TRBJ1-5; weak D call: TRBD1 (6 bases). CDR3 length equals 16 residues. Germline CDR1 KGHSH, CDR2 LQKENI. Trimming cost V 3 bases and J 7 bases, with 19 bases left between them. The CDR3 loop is CASSPAGSSQGQPQHF. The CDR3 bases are TGTGCCAGCTCACCCGCCGGGTCCTCTCAGGGGCAGCCCCAGCATTTT.

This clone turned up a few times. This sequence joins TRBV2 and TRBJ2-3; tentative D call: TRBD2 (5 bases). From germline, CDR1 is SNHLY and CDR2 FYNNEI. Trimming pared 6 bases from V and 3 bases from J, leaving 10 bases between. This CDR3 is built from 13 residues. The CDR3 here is CASRLGGTDTQYF. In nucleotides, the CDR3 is TGTGCCAGCAGACTAGGCGGGACAGATACGCAGTATTTT.

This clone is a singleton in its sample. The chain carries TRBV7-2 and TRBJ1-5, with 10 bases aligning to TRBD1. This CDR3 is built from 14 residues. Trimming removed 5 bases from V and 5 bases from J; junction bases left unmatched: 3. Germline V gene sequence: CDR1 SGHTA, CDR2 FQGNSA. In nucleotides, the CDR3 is TGTGCCAGCAGCCCGACAGGGGGCGATCAGCCCCAGCATTTT. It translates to CASSPTGGDQPQHF.

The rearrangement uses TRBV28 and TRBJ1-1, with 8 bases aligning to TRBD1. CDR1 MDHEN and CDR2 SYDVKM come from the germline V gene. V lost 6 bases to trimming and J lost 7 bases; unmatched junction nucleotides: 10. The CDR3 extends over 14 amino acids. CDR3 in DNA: TGTGCCAGCAGAACCGGACAGGGTGGGGGTGAAGCTTTCTTT. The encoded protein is CASRTGQGGGEAFF.

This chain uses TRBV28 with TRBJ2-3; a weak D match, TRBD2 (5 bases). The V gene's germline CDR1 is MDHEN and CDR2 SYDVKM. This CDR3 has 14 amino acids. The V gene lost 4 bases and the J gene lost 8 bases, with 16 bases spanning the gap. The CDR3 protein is CASSSPGEFFTQYF. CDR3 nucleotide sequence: TGTGCCAGCAGTTCGCCCGGGGAGTTTTTTACGCAGTATTTT.

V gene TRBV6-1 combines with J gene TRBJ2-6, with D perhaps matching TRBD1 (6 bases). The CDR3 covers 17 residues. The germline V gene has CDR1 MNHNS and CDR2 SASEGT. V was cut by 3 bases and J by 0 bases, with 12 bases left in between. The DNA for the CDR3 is TGTGCCAGCAGTGACAGGGGTCCACTCTCTGGGGCCAACGTCCTGACTTTC. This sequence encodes CASSDRGPLSGANVLTF.

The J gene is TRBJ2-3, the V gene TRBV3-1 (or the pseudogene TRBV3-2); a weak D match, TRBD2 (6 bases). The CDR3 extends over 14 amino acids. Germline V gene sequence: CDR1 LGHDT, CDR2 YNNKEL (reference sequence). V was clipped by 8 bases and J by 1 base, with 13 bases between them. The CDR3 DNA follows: TGTGCCAGCGGCAAACTAGCCCGCACAGATACGCAGTATTTT. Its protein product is CASGKLARTDTQYF.

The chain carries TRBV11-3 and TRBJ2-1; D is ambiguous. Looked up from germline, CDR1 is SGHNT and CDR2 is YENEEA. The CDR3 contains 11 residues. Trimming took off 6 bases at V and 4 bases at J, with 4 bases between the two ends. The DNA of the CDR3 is TGTGCCAGCAGGGAGTACAATGAGCAGTTCTTC. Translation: CASREYNEQFF.

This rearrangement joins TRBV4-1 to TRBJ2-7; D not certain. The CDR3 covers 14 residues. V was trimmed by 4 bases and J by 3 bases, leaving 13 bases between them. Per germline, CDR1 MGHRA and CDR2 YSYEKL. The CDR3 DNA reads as TGCGCCAGCAGCCTCATGGTGTCCTACTACGAGCAGTACTTC. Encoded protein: CASSLMVSYYEQYF.

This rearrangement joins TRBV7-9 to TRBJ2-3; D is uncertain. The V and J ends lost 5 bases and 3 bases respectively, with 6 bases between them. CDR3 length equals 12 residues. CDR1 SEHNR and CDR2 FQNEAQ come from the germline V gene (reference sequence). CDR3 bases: TGTGCCAGCAGCCCCAAAACAGATACGCAGTATTTT. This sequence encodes CASSPKTDTQYF.